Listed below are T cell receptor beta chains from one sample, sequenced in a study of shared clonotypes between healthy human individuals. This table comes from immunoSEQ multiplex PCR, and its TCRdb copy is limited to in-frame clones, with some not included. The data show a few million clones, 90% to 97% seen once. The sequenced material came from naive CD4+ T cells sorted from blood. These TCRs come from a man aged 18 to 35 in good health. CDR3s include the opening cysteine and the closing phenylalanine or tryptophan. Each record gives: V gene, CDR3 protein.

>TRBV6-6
CASSYGSPSGGYEQYF
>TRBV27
CASSPLRTPYEQYF
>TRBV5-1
CASSRTTGGMETQYF
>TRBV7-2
CASSPMNTEAFF
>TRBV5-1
CASNGRVGTGELFF
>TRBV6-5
CASSYAGSGRDYEQYF
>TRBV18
CASSPRGQPQHF
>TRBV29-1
CSGSGTSGSWSEQYF
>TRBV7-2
CASSLGPAISGNTIYF
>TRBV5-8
CASSLTDSRTNEKLFF
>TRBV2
CASSDRRTYEQYF
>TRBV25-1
CATIANGNTQYF
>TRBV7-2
CASSSLGHIGNSPLHF